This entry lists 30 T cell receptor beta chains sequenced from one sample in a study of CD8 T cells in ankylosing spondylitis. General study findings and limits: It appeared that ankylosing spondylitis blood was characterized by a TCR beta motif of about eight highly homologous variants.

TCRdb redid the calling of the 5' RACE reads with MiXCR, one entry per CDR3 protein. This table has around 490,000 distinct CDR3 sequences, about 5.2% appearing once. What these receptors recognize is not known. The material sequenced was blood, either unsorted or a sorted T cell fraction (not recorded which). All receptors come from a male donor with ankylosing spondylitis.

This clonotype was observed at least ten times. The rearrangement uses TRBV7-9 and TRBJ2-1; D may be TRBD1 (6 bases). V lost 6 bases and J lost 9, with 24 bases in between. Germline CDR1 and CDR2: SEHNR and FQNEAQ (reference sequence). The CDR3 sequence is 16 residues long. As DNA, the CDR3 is TGTGCCAGCAGGGGGAAACAGGGAAGAAATGTGGGTGAGCAGTTCTTC. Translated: CASRGKQGRNVGEQFF.

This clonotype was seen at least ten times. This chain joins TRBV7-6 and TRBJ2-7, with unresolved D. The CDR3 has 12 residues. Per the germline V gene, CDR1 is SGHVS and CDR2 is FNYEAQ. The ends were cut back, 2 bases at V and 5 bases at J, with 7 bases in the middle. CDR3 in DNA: TGTGCCAGCAGCTTAATTTTCGACGAGCAGTACTTC. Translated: CASSLIFDEQYF.

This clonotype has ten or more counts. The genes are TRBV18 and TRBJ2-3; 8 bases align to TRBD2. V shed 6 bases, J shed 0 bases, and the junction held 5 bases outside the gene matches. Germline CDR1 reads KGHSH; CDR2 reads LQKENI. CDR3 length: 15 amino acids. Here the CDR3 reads CASSLGLESTDTQYF. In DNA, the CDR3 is TGTGCCAGCTCCTTGGGACTAGAAAGCACAGATACGCAGTATTTT.

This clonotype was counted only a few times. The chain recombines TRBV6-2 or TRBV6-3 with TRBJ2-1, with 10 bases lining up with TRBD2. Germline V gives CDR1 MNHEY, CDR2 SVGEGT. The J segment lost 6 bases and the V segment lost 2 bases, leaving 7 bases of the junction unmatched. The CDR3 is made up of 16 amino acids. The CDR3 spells CASSYHPERGGNEQFF. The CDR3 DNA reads TGTGCCAGCAGTTACCACCCTGAGCGGGGGGGCAATGAGCAGTTCTTC.

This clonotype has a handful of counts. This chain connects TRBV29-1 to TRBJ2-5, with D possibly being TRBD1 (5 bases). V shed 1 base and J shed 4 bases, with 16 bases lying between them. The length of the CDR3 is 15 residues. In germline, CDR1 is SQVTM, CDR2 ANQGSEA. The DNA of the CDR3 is TGCAGCGTTGAAGGGGGCCAAAAAAAGATAGAGACCCAGTACTTC. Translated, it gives CSVEGGQKKIETQYF.

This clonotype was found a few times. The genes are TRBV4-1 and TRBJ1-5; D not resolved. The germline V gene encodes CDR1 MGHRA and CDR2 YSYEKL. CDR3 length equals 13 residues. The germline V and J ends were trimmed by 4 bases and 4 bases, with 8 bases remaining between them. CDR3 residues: CASSLLTNQPQHF. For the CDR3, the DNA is TGCGCCAGCAGCCTCTTGACTAATCAGCCCCAGCATTTT.

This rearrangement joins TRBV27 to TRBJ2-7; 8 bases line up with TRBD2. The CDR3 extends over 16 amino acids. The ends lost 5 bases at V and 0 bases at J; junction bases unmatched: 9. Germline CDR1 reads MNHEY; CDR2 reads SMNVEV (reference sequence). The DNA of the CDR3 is TGTGCCAGCAGTACCCGTGGCGGGAGGTTCTCCTACGAGCAGTACTTC. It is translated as CASSTRGGRFSYEQYF.

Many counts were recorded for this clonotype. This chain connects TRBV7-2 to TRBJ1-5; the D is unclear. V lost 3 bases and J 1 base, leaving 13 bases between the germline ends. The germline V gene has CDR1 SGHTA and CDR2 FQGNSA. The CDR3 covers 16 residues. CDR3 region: CASSFGVGWSNQPQHF. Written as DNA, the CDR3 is TGTGCCAGCAGCTTCGGCGTAGGGTGGAGCAATCAGCCCCAGCATTTT.

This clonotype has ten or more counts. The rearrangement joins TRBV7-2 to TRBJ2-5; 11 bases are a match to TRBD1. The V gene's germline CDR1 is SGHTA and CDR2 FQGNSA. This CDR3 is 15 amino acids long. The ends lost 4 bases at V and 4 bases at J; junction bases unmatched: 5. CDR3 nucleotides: TGTGCCAGCAGCTCCTGGGACAGGGGGACAGAGACCCAGTACTTC. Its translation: CASSSWDRGTETQYF. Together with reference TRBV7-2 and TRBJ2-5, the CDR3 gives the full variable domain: GAGVSQSPSNKVTEKGKDVELRCDPISGHTALYWYRQSLGQGLEFLIYFQGNSAPDKSGLPSDRFSAERTGGSVSTLTIQRTQQEDSAVYLCASSSWDRGTETQYFGPGTRLLVL.

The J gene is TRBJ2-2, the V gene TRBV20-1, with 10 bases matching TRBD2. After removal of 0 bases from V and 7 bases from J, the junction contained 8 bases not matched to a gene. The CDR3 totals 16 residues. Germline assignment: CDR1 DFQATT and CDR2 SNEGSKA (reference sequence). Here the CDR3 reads CSAREQRAGGLGELFF. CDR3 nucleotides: TGCAGTGCTAGAGAGCAAAGAGCGGGGGGGCTCGGGGAGCTGTTTTTT.

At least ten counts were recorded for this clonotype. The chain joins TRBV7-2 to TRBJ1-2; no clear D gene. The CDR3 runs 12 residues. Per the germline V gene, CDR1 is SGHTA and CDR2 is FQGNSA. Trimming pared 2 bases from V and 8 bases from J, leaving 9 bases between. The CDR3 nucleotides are TGTGCCAGCAGCTTATCATACGAAGGCTACACCTTC. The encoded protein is CASSLSYEGYTF.

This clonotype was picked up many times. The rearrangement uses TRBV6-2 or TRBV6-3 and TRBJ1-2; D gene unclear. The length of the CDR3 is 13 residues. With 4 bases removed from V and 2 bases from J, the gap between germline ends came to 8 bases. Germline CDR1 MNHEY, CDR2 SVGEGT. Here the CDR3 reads CASSWAGNYGYTF. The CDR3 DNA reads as TGTGCCAGCAGTTGGGCGGGAAACTATGGCTACACCTTC.

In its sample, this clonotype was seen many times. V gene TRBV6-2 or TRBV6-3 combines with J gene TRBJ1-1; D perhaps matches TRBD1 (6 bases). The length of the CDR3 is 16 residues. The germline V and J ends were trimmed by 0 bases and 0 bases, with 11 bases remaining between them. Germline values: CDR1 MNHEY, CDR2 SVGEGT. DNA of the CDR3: TGTGCCAGCAGTTACTCCCGGGACACCCTGAACACTGAAGCTTTCTTT. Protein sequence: CASSYSRDTLNTEAFF.

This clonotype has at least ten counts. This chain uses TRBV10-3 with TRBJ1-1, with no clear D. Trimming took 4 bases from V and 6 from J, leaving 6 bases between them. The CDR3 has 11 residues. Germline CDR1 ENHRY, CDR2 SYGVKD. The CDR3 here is CAISGAAEAFF. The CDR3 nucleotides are TGTGCCATCAGTGGGGCAGCTGAAGCTTTCTTT.

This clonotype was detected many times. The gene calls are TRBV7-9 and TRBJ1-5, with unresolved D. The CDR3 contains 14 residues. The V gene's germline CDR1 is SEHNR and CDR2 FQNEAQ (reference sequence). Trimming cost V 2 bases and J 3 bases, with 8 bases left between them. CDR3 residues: CASSLPGFNQPQHF. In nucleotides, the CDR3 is TGTGCCAGCAGCTTACCGGGCTTCAATCAGCCCCAGCATTTT.

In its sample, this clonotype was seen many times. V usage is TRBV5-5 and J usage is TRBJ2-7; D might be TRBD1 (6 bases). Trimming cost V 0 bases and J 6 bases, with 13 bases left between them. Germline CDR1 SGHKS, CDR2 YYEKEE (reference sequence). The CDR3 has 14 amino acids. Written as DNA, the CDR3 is TGTGCCAGCAGCTTGGTAGGGGGAGTAGGCGAGCAGTACTTC. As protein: CASSLVGGVGEQYF.

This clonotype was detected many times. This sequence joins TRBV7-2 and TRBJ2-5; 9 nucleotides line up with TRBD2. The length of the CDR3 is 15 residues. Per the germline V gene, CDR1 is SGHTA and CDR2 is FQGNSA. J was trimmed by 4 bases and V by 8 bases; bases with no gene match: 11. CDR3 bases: TGTGCCAGCGCAACCCTAAGCGGGGGGCGAGAGACCCAGTACTTC. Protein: CASATLSGGRETQYF.

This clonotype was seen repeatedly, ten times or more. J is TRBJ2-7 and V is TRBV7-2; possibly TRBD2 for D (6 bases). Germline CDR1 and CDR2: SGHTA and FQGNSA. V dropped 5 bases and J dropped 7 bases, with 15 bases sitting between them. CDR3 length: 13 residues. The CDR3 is CASSTAAGREQYF. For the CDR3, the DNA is TGTGCCAGCAGCACGGCGGCAGGGAGGGAGCAGTACTTC.

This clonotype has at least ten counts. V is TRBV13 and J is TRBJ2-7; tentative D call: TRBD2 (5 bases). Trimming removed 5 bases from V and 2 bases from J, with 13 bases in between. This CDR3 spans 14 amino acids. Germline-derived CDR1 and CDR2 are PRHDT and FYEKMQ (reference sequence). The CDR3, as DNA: TGTGCCAGCAGCCCCATAGGGAGTACCTACGAGCAGTACTTC. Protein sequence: CASSPIGSTYEQYF.

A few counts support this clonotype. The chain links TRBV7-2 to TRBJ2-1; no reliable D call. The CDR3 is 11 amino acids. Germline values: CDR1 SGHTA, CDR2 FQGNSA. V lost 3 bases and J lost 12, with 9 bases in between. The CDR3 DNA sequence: TGTGCCAGCAGCTTTTACGCTGTGCAGTTCTTC. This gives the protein CASSFYAVQFF. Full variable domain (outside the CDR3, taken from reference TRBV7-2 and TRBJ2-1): GAGVSQSPSNKVTEKGKDVELRCDPISGHTALYWYRQSLGQGLEFLIYFQGNSAPDKSGLPSDRFSAERTGGSVSTLTIQRTQQEDSAVYLCASSFYAVQFFGPGTRLTVL.

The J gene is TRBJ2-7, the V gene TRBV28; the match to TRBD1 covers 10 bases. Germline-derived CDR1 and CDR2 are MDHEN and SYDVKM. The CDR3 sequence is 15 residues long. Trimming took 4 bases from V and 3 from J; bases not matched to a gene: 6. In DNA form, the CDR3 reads TGTGCCAGCAGTTCTCCCCGGGACAGGGGCTACGAGCAGTACTTC. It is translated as CASSSPRDRGYEQYF.

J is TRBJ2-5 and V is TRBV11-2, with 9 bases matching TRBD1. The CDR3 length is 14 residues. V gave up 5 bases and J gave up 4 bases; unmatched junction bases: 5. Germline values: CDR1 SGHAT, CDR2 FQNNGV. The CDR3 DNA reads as TGTGCCAGCAGCGCCACACAGGGGGCAGAGACCCAGTACTTC. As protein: CASSATQGAETQYF.

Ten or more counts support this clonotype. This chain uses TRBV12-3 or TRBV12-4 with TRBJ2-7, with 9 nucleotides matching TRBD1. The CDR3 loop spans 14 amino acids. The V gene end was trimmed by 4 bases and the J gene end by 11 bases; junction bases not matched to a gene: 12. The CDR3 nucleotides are TGTGCCAGCAGTTCCGGGACAGGGACCCTTCTCAAGTACTTC. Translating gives CASSSGTGTLLKYF.

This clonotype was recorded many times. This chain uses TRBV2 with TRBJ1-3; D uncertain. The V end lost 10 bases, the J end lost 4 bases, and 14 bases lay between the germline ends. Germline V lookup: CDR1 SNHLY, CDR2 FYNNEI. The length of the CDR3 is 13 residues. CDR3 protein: CATKELLGNTIYF. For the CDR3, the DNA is TGTGCCACCAAAGAACTACTCGGAAACACCATATATTTT.

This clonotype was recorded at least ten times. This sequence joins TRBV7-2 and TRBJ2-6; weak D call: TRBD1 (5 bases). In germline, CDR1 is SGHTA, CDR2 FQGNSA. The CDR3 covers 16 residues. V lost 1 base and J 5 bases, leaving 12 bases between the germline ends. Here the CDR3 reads CASSLVTTVRANVLTF. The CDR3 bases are TGTGCCAGCAGCTTAGTTACGACAGTCCGGGCCAACGTCCTGACTTTC.

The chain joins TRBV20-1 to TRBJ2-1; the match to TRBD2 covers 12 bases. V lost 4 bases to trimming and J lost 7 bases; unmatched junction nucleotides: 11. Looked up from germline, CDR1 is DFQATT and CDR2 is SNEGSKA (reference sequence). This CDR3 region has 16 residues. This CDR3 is CSAKLSTSGRINEQFF. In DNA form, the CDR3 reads TGCAGTGCTAAACTATCGACTAGCGGGAGAATAAATGAGCAGTTCTTC.

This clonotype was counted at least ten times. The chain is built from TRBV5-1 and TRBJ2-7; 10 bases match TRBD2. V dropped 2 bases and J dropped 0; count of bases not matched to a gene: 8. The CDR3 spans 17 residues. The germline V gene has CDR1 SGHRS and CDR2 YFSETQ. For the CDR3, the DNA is TGCGCCAGCAGCTTATCAAGCGGGAGGGGCCCCTCCTACGAGCAGTACTTC. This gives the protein CASSLSSGRGPSYEQYF.

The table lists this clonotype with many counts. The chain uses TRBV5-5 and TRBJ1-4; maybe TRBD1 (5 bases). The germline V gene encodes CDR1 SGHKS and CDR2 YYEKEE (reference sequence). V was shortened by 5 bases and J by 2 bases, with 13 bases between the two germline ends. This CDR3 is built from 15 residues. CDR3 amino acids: CASSPEGRTNEKLFF. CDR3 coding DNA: TGTGCCAGCAGTCCAGAGGGACGTACTAATGAAAAACTGTTTTTT.

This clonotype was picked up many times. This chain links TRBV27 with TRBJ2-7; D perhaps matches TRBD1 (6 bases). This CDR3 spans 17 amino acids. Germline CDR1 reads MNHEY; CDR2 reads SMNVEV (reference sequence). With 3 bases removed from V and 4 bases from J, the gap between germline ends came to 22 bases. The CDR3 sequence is CASSFSGVLLNRYEQYF. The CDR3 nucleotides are TGTGCCAGCAGTTTTTCAGGGGTTCTCCTCAATAGATACGAGCAGTACTTC.

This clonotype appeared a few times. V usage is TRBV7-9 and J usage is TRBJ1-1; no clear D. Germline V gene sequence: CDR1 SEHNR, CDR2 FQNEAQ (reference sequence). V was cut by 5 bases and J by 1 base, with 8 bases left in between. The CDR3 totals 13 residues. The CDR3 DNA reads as TGTGCCAGCAGCATAAAGGGGAACACTGAAGCTTTCTTT. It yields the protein CASSIKGNTEAFF.